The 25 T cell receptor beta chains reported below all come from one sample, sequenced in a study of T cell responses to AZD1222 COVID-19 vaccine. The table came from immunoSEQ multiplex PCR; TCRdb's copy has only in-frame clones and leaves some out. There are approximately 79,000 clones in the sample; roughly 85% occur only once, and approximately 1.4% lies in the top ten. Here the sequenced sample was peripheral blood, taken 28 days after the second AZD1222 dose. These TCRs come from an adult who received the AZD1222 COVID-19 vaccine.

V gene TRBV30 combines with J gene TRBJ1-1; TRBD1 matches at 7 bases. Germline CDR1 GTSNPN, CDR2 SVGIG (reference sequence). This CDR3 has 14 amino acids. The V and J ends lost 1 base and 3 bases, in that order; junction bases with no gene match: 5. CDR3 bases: TGTGCCTGGAGTGAGACAGGGCTCGACACTGAAGCTTTCTTT. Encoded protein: CAWSETGLDTEAFF.

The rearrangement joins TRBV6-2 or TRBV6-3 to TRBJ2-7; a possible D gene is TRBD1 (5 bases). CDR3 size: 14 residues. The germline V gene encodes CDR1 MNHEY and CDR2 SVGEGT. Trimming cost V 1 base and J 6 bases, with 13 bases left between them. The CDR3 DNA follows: TGTGCCAGCAGTTACTACTCAGGGTCGGGCGAGCAGTACTTC. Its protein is CASSYYSGSGEQYF.

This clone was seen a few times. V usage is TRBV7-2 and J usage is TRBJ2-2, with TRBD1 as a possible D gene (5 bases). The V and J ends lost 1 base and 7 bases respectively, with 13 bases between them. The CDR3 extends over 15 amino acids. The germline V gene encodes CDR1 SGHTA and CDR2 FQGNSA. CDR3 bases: TGTGCCAGCAGCTTAGAGGGGTCTATGTTCGGGGAGCTGTTTTTT. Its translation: CASSLEGSMFGELFF.

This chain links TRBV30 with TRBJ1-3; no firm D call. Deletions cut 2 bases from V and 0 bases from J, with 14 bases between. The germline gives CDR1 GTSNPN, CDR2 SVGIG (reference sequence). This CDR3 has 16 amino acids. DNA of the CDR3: TGTGCCTGGAGTATATTAACCGGGAGCTCTGGAAACACCATATATTTT. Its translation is CAWSILTGSSGNTIYF.

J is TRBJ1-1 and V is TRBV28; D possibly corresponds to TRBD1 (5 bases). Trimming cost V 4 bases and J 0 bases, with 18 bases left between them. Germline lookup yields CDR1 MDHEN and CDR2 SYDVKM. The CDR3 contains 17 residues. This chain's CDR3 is CASSSGGTRDMNTEAFF. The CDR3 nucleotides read TGTGCCAGCAGTTCTGGGGGTACTCGAGACATGAACACTGAAGCTTTCTTT.

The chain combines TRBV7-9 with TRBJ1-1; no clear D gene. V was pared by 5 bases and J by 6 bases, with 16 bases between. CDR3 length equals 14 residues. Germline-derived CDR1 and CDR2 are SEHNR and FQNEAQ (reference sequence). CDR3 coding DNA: TGTGCCAGCAGCCTAAAAGACACGGGCCCTGAAGCTTTCTTT. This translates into CASSLKDTGPEAFF.

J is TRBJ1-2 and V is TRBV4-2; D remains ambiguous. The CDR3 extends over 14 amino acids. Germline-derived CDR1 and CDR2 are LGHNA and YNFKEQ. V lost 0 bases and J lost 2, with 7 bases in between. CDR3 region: CASSQDPANYGYTF. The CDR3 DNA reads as TGTGCCAGCAGCCAAGATCCGGCGAACTATGGCTACACCTTC.

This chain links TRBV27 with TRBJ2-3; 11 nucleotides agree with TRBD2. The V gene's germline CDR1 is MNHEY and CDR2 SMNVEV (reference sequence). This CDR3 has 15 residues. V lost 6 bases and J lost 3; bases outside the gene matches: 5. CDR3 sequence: CASSSSGRRTDTQYF. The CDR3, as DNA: TGTGCCAGCAGCTCTAGCGGGAGGAGGACAGATACGCAGTATTTT.

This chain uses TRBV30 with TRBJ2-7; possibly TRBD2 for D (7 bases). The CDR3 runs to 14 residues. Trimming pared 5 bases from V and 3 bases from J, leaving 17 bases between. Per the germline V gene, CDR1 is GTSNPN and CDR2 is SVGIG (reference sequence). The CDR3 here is CAWSAGGLDYEQYF. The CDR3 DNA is TGTGCCTGGTCGGCCGGGGGGCTTGACTACGAGCAGTACTTC.

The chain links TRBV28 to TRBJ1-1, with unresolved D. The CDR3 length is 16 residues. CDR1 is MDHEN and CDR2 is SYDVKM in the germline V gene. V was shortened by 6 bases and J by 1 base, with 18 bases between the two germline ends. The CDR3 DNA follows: TGTGCCAGCAGACCCCCCGTCTCGAGACCGAACACTGAAGCTTTCTTT. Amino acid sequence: CASRPPVSRPNTEAFF.

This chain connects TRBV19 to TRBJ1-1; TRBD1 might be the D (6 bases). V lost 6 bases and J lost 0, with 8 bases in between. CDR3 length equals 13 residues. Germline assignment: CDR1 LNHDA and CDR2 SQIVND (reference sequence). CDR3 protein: CASSEGVNTEAFF. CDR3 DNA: TGTGCCAGTAGCGAGGGGGTGAACACTGAAGCTTTCTTT. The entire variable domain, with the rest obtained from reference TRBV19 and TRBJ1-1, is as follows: DGGITQSPKYLFRKEGQNVTLSCEQNLNHDAMYWYRQDPGQGLRLIYYSQIVNDFQKGDIAEGYSVSREKKESFPLTVTSAQKNPTAFYLCASSEGVNTEAFFGQGTRLTVV.

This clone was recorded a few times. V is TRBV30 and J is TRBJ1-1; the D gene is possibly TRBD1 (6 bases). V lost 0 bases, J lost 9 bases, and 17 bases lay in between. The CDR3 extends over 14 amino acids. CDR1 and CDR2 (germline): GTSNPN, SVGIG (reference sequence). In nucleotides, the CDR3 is TGTGCCTGGAGTGTTTCAGGGGAAATGGGGAAAGCTTTCTTT. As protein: CAWSVSGEMGKAFF. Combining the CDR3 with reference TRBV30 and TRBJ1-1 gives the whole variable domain SQTIHQWPATLVQPVGSPLSLECTVEGTSNPNLYWYRQAAGRGLQLLFYSVGIGQISSEVPQNLSASRPQDRQFILSSKKLLLSDSGFYLCAWSVSGEMGKAFFGQGTRLTVV.

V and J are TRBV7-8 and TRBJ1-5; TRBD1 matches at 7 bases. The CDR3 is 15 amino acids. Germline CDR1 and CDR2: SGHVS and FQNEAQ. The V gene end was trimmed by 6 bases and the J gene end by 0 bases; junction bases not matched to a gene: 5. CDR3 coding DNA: TGTGCCAGCAGTCCCGAGGGGGCTAGCAATCAGCCCCAGCATTTT. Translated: CASSPEGASNQPQHF.

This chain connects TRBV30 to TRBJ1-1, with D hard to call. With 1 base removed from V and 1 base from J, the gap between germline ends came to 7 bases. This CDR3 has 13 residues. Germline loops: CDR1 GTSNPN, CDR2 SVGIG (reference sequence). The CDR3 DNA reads TGTGCCTGGAGTGGGGTGAGGAACACTGAAGCTTTCTTT. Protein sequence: CAWSGVRNTEAFF.

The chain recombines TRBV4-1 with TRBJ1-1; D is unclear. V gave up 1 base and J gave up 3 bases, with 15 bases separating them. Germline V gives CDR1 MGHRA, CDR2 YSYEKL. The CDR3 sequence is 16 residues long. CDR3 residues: CASSQGYGEWDTEAFF. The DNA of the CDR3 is TGCGCCAGCAGCCAAGGCTACGGGGAATGGGACACTGAAGCTTTCTTT.

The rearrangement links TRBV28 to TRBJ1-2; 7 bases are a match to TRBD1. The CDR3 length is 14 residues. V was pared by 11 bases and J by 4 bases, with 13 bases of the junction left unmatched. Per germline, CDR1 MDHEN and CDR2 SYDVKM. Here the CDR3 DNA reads TGTGCCGGCCAGGGGGGGAGGGTCCGCTATGGCTACACCTTC. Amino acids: CAGQGGRVRYGYTF.

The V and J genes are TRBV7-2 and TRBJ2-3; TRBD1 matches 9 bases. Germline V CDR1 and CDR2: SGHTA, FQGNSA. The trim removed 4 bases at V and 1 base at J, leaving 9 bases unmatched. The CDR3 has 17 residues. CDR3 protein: CASSSSQGARGTDTQYF. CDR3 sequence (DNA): TGTGCCAGCAGCTCCTCACAGGGGGCTAGGGGCACAGATACGCAGTATTTT.

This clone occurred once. CDR3 DNA: TGTGCCACCAGTGATTTCCCCGGGTATGAGCAGTTCTTC. It translates to CATSDFPGYEQFF. This chain links TRBV24-1 with TRBJ2-1; D is ambiguous. The CDR3 contains 13 residues. The V gene lost 1 base and the J gene lost 8 bases, with 8 bases spanning the gap. Per the germline V gene, CDR1 is KGHDR and CDR2 is SFDVKD.

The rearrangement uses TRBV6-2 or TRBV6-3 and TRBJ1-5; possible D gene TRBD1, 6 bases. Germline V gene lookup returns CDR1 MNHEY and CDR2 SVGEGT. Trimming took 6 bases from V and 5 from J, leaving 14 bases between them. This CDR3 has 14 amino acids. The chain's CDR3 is CASSLPDSYQPQHF. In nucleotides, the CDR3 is TGTGCCAGCAGCCTCCCGGACAGTTATCAGCCCCAGCATTTT.

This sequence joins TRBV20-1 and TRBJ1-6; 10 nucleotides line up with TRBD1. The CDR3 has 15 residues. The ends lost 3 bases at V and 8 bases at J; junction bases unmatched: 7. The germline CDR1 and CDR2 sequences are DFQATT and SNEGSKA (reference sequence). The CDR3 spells CSASPGTGAYSPLHF. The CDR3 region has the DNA TGCAGTGCTAGTCCCGGGACAGGGGCATATTCACCCCTCCACTTT.

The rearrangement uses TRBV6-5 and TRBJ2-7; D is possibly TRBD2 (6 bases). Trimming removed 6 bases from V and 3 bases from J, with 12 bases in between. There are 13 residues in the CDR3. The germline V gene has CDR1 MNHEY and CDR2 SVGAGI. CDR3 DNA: TGTGCCAGCAGGCCGGGACTTGGCTACGAGCAGTACTTC. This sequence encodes CASRPGLGYEQYF.

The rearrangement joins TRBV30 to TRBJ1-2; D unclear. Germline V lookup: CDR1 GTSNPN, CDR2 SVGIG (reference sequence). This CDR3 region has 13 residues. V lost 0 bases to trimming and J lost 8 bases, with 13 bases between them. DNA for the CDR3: TGTGCCTGGAGTGTGGCTGAGGGTACGGGCTACACCTTC. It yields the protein CAWSVAEGTGYTF.

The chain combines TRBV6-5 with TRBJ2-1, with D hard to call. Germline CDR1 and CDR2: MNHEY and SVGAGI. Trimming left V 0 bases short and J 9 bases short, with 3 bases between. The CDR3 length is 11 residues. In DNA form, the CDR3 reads TGTGCCAGCAGTTACTCGGGTGAGCAGTTCTTC. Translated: CASSYSGEQFF.

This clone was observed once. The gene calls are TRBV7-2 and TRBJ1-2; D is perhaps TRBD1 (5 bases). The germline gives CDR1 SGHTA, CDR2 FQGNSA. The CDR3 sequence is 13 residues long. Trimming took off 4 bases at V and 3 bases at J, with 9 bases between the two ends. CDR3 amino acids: CASSSRVDYGYTF. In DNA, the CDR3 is TGTGCCAGCAGCTCCAGGGTTGACTATGGCTACACCTTC.

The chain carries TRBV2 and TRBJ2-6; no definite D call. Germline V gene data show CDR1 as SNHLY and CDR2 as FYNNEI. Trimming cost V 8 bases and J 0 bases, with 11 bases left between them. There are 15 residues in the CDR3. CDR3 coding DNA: TGTGCCAGCCGGGTCCAATTCTCTGGGGCCAACGTCCTGACTTTC. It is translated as CASRVQFSGANVLTF.